These 8 T cell receptor beta chains came from one sample sequenced in a study of cytotoxic CD8 clonotypes in ibrutinib-treated CLL (dated by TCRdb to the early 2020s). The method was the immunoSEQ multiplex PCR assay. TCRdb's version of the immuneACCESS table is confined to in-frame rearrangements and falls short of the full clone set. An unresolved V gene accounts for under half of the shortfall where checked; the remainder is of unknown origin. In this sample the table shows some 76,000 clones, roughly 85% of which occur a single time. Around 37% of the sample lies in the top ten. The time point label corresponds to: around 25 months on ibrutinib. The sample consisted of PBMCs, taken after 24 months of ibrutinib treatment. The receptors originated from a human donor with chronic lymphocytic leukemia.

This chain joins TRBV5-6 and TRBJ2-2; 9 positions agree with TRBD2. Germline loops: CDR1 SGHDT, CDR2 YYEEEE. V trimming: 2 bases; J trimming: 3 bases; junction bases outside the gene matches: 14. The length of the CDR3 is 19 residues. The DNA for the CDR3 is TGTGCCAGCAGCTTCTTTTTCCTAGCGGGAAGGGGGGACACCGGGGAGCTGTTTTTT. Its protein product is CASSFFFLAGRGDTGELFF.

This chain links TRBV5-1 with TRBJ2-5; D unclear. The CDR3 sequence is 12 residues long. Germline V CDR1 and CDR2: SGHRS, YFSETQ. The V end lost 3 bases, the J end lost 5 bases, and 8 bases lay between the germline ends. CDR3: CASSSLRETQYF. The CDR3 DNA sequence: TGCGCCAGCAGCTCCCTGAGGGAGACCCAGTACTTC. Combining the CDR3 with reference TRBV5-1 and TRBJ2-5 gives the whole variable domain KAGVTQTPRYLIKTRGQQVTLSCSPISGHRSVSWYQQTPGQGLQFLFEYFSETQRNKGNFPGRFSGRQFSNSRSEMNVSTLELGDSALYLCASSSLRETQYFGPGTRLLVL.

V usage is TRBV6-1 and J usage is TRBJ2-7; 11 bases line up with TRBD1. The CDR3 consists of 13 residues. Trimming at V came to 6 bases and at J to 3 bases, leaving 1 base not matched to a gene. CDR1 and CDR2 from the germline V gene are MNHNS and SASEGT. The CDR3 region is CASRGTGGYEQYF. The CDR3 bases are TGTGCCAGCAGGGGGACAGGGGGCTACGAGCAGTACTTC.

The chain carries TRBV6-1 and TRBJ2-5; TRBD2 matches at 10 bases. The CDR3 is made up of 14 amino acids. V lost 6 bases and J lost 3; bases outside the gene matches: 4. Germline V gene sequence: CDR1 MNHNS, CDR2 SASEGT. For the CDR3, the DNA is TGTGCCAGCAGCTCTAGCGGGAGTAAAGAGACCCAGTACTTC. Translated: CASSSSGSKETQYF.

The chain links TRBV5-1 to TRBJ2-3; 9 nucleotides line up with TRBD1. This CDR3 spans 14 amino acids. The germline V gene has CDR1 SGHRS and CDR2 YFSETQ. With 3 bases clipped from V and 5 bases from J, the junction kept 4 bases outside the gene matches. The CDR3 spells CASSSHRGLDTQYF. As DNA, the CDR3 is TGCGCCAGCAGCTCTCACAGGGGGCTAGATACGCAGTATTTT.

The rearrangement links TRBV30 to TRBJ2-1; TRBD2 matches 7 bases. This CDR3 has 14 amino acids. Germline assignment: CDR1 GTSNPN and CDR2 SVGIG (reference sequence). The DNA for the CDR3 is TGTGCTCGAGACGGCGGGAGCCCCTACAATGAGCAGTTCTTC. Protein product: CARDGGSPYNEQFF. Supplemented by reference TRBV30 and TRBJ2-1, the full variable domain reads SQTIHQWPATLVQPVGSPLSLECTVEGTSNPNLYWYRQAAGRGLQLLFYSVGIGQISSEVPQNLSASRPQDRQFILSSKKLLLSDSGFYLCARDGGSPYNEQFFGPGTRLTVL.

The rearrangement uses TRBV9 and TRBJ2-3; tentative D call: TRBD2 (7 bases). The CDR3 totals 16 residues. Germline V gives CDR1 SGDLS, CDR2 YYNGEE. Trimming removed 3 bases from V and 7 bases from J, with 21 bases in between. This CDR3 is CASSANLGGAPNTQYF. Written as DNA, the CDR3 is TGTGCCAGCAGCGCGAACTTGGGGGGGGCCCCGAATACGCAGTATTTT. Drawing the rest from reference TRBV9 and TRBJ2-3, the complete variable domain is DSGVTQTPKHLITATGQRVTLRCSPRSGDLSVYWYQQSLDQGLQFLIQYYNGEERAKGNILERFSAQQFPDLHSELNLSSLELGDSALYFCASSANLGGAPNTQYFGPGTRLTVL.

Details on this clone: At one end, the junction sequence differs from germline, possibly due to a read error. V usage is TRBV7-7 and J usage is TRBJ2-2; tentatively, D is TRBD2 (5 bases). The CDR3 sequence is 13 residues long. Germline CDR1 and CDR2: SSHAT and FNYEAQ (reference sequence). The CDR3 coding sequence is TGTGCTAGCAGCTTAGATGGACTCGGGGAGCTGTTTTTT. This encodes CASSLDGLGELFF.